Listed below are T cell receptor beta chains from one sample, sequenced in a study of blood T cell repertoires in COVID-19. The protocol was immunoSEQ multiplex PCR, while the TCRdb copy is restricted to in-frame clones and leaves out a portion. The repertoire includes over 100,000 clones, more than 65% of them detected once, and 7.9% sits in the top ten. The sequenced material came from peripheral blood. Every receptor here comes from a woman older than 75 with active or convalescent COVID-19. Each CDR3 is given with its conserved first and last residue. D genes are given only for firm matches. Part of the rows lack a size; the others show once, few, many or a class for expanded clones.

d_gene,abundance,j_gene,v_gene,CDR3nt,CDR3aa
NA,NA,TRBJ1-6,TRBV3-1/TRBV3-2,TGTGCCAGCAGCCATCGACAGGATAATTCACCCCTCCACTTT,CASSHRQDNSPLHF
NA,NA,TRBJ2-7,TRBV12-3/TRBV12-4,TGTGCCAGCATGGGGACTCACCCCTACGAGCAGTACTTC,CASMGTHPYEQYF
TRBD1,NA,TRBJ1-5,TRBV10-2,TGCGCCAGCAGTGAACAGGGGGGGAATCAGCCCCAGCATTTT,CASSEQGGNQPQHF
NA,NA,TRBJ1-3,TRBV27,TGTGCCAGCAGTAGGGACACTCAGATCGCGGGAAACACCATATATTTT,CASSRDTQIAGNTIYF
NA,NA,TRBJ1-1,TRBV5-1,TGCGCCAGCAGCTCAATAAACCAGGGGTTGGGCACTGAAGCTTTCTTT,CASSSINQGLGTEAFF
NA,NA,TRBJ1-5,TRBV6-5,TGTGCCAGCAGTTACTCGCAAGCGGGTAATCAGCCCCAGCATTTT,CASSYSQAGNQPQHF
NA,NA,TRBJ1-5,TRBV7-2,TGTGCCAGCAGCCCGACAGATAGCAATCAGCCCCAGCATTTT,CASSPTDSNQPQHF
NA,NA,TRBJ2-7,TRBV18,TGTGCCAGCTCACGCAACTCCCGGGACAACACCTACGAGCAGTACTTC,CASSRNSRDNTYEQYF
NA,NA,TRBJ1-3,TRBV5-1,TGCGCCAGCAGCTTAGGGCCGGGCGGGGCGATCTCTGGAAACACCATATATTTT,CASSLGPGGAISGNTIYF
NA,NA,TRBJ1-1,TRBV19,TGTGCCAGTAGTAAGGGCCCTTTACTACAGGGAAAGACTGAAGCTTTCTTT,CASSKGPLLQGKTEAFF
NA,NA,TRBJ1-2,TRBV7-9,TGTGCCAGCAGCTTAGAGCGGCAGCGTGGCTACACCTTC,CASSLERQRGYTF
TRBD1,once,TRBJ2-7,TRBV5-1,TGCGCCAGCAGCTCCGGACAGGGGGGGTCCTACGAGCAGTACTTC,CASSSGQGGSYEQYF
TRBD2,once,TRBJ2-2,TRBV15,TGTGCCACCAGCAGTGCCCCCGGGAGCGGGATGAACACCGGGGAGCTGTTTTTT,CATSSAPGSGMNTGELFF
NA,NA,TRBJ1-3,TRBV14,TGTGCCAGCAGCCAAGTCCCGCAGGGGAACACCATATATTTT,CASSQVPQGNTIYF
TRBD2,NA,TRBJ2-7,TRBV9,TGTGCCAGCAGCGGTCCCGGGACTAGCTCCTACGAGCAGTACTTC,CASSGPGTSSYEQYF
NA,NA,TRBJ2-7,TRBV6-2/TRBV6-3,TGTGCCAGCAGTTTTCAACTCCGGTGGTACTTC,CASSFQLRWYF
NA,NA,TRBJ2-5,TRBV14,TGTGCCAGCAGCCACCTGGAGATGACCCAGTACTTC,CASSHLEMTQYF
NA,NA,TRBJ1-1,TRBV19,TGTGCCAGCACTACGGGGGGCACGATGAACACTGAAGCTTTCTTT,CASTTGGTMNTEAFF
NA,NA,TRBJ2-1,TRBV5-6,TGTGCCAGCAGCTTAGGACAGGAGCAGTTCTTC,CASSLGQEQFF
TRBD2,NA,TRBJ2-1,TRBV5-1,TGCGCCAGCAGCGATACTAGCGCCAACTCCTACAATGAGCAGTTCTTC,CASSDTSANSYNEQFF
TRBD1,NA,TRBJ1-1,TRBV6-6,TGTGCCAGCAGACGACCGGGACAGGGGAACACTGAAGCTTTCTTT,CASRRPGQGNTEAFF
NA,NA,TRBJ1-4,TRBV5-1,TGCGCCAGCAGCTACGGGACAACTAATGAAAAACTGTTTTTT,CASSYGTTNEKLFF
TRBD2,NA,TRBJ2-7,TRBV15,TGTGCCACCAGCCCGCGTGATCGCGGGGCTAGCGGGATTTACGAGCAGTACTTC,CATSPRDRGASGIYEQYF
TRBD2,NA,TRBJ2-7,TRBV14,TGTGCCAGCAGCCAAGATCCGATCGAAGCGGGAGGCCCCCATGAGCAGTACTTC,CASSQDPIEAGGPHEQYF
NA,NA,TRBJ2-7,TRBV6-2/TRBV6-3,TGTGCCAGCAGTCAAACCCGAGCCGTTCGGTCCCGAGTGTACGAGCAGTACTTC,CASSQTRAVRSRVYEQYF
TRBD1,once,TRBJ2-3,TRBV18,TGTGCCAGCTCTATACGACAGGGGGCAATAAGCACAGATACGCAGTATTTT,CASSIRQGAISTDTQYF
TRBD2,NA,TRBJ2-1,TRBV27,TGTGCCAGTGGTCTAGCGGGTAGAAATGAGCAGTTCTTC,CASGLAGRNEQFF
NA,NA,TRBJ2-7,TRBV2,TGTGCCAGCAGTGGCGGAGACGCCCTTCCCTACGAGCAGTACTTC,CASSGGDALPYEQYF
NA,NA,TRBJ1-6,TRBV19,TGTGCCAGTAGTAGACAGGCCGATTATAATTCACCCCTCCACTTT,CASSRQADYNSPLHF
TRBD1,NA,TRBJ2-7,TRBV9,TGTGCCAGCAGCGTATCGGCAGGGGGCTACGAGCAGTACTTC,CASSVSAGGYEQYF
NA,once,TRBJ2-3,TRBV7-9,TGTGCCAGCCTACTAGCTAGCACAGATACGCAGTATTTT,CASLLASTDTQYF
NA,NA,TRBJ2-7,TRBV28,TGTGCCGTACTAAAACCGGGGGAGCAGTACTTC,CAVLKPGEQYF
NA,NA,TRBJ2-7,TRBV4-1,TGCGCCAGCAGCCAAGGAGGTTGGAGGGGGCCAGGCGAGCAGTACTTC,CASSQGGWRGPGEQYF
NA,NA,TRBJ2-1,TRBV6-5,TGTGCCAGTAGCCGCGGGCCCTCCTACAATGAGCAGTTCTTC,CASSRGPSYNEQFF
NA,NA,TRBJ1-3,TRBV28,TGTGCCAGCGAGAGCCAGGGCCCTGGAAACACCATATATTTT,CASESQGPGNTIYF
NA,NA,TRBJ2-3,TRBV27,TGTGCCAGCAGAAAACTTACCACAGATACGCAGTATTTT,CASRKLTTDTQYF
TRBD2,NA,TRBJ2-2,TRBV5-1,TGCGCCAGCAGCTTATTAGCGGGAGGACGAACCGGGGAGCTGTTTTTT,CASSLLAGGRTGELFF
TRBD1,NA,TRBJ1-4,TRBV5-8,TGTGCCAGCAGCTTGGGGACAGGGTTGGGTGAAAAACTGTTTTTT,CASSLGTGLGEKLFF
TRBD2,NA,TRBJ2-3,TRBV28,TGTGCCAGCAGTGGGACTAGCGGAACTAGCACAGATACGCAGTATTTT,CASSGTSGTSTDTQYF
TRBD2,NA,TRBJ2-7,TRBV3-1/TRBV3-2,TGTGCCAGCAGCCAAGGTGGTAGCGGGAGATCCTACGAGCAGTACTTC,CASSQGGSGRSYEQYF
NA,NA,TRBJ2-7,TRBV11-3,TGTGCCAGCAGCGCGGGACTCGGCTACGAGCAGTACTTC,CASSAGLGYEQYF
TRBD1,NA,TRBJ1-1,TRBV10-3,TGTGCCATCACCGAAACAGGGGGCGCAACTGAAGCTTTCTTT,CAITETGGATEAFF
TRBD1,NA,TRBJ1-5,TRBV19,TGTGCCAGGGACAGGGCCAGGCCCTGCCCCCATCAGCCCCAGCATTTT,CARDRARPCPHQPQHF
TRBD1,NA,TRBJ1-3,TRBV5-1,TGCGCCAGCAGCTTGGTTTCCGGACAGGGGGCGATTGGAAACACCATATATTTT,CASSLVSGQGAIGNTIYF
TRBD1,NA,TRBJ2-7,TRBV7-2,TGTGCCAGCAGCCCGTGGACAGGGACCTACGAGCAGTACTTC,CASSPWTGTYEQYF
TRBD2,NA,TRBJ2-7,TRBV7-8,TGTGCCAGCAGCCCTGGACTAGCGGGAGTGGGTGAGCAGTACTTC,CASSPGLAGVGEQYF
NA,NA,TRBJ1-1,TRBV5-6,TGTGCCAGCAGCAGAACACAGGTCATGAGAACTGAAGCTTTCTTT,CASSRTQVMRTEAFF
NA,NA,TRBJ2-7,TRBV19,TGTGCCAGTAGTTGGTCCCCGGGGTCCTACGAGCAGTACTTC,CASSWSPGSYEQYF
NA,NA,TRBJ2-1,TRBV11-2,TGTGCCAGCGGAACTAGTGGGGGGTTCGATGAGCAGTTCTTC,CASGTSGGFDEQFF
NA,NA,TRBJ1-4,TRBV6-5,TGTGCCAGCAGTTTGCGGGGGTCGGGGTTTCGTGAAAAACTGTTTTTT,CASSLRGSGFREKLFF
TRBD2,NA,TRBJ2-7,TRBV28,TGTGCCAGCAAACTAGCGGGAGGGCGGCTCGAGCAGTACTTC,CASKLAGGRLEQYF